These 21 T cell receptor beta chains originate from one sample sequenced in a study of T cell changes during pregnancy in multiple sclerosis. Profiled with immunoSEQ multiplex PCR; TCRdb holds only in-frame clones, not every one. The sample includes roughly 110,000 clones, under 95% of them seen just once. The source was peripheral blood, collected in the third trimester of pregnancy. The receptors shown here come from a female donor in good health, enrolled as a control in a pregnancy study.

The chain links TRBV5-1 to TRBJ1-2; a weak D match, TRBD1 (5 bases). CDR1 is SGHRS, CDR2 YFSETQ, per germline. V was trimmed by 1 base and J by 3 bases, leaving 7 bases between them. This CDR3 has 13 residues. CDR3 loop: CASSLRGDYGYTF. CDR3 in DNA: TGCGCCAGCAGCTTGCGGGGGGACTATGGCTACACCTTC.

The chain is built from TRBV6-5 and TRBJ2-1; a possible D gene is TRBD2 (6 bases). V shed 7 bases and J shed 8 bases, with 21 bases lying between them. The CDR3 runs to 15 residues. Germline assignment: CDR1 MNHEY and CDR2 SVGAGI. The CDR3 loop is CASNTPGRSRDEQFF. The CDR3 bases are TGTGCCAGCAACACCCCGGGGAGGAGTCGAGATGAGCAGTTCTTC.

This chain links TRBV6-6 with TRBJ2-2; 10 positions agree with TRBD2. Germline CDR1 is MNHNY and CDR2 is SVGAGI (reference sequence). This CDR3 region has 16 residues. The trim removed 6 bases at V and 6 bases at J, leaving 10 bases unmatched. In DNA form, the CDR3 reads TGTGCCAGCAGGCGGGGGACTAGCGCGGCGCCCGGGGAGCTGTTTTTT. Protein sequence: CASRRGTSAAPGELFF.

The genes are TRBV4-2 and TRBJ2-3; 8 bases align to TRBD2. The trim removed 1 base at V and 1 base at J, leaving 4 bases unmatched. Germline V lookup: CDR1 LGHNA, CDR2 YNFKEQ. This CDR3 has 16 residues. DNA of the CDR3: TGTGCCAGCAGCCAAGTTCGCGGGGGGCGCACAGATACGCAGTATTTT. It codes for CASSQVRGGRTDTQYF.

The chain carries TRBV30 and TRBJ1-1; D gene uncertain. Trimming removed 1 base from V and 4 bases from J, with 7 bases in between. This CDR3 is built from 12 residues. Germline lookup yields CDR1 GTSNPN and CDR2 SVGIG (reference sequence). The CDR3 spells CAWSAQITEAFF. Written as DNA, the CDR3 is TGTGCCTGGAGTGCCCAGATCACTGAAGCTTTCTTT.

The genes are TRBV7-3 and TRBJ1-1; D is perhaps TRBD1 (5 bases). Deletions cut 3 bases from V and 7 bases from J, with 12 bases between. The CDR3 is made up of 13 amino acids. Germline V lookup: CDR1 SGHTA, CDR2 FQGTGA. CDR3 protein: CASSFSGRGEAFF. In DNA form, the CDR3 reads TGTGCCAGCAGCTTTTCAGGGAGGGGTGAAGCTTTCTTT.

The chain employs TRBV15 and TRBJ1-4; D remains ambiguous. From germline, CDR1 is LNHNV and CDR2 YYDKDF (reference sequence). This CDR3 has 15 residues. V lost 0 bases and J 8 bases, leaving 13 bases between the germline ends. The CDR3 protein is CATSRDGFDGEKLFF. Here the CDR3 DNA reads TGTGCCACCAGCAGAGACGGGTTCGACGGAGAAAAACTGTTTTTT.

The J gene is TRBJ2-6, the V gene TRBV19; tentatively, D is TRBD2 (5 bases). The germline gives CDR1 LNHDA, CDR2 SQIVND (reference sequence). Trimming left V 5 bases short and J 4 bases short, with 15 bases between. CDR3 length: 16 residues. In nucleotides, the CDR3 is TGTGCCAGTAGTGGAATAGTGGGAGTCGGGGCCAACGTCCTGACTTTC. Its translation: CASSGIVGVGANVLTF.

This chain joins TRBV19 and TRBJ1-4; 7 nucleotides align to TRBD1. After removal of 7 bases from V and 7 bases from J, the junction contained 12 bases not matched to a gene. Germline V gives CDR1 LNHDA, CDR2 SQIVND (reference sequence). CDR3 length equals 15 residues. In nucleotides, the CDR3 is TGTGCCAGTACCTTCGGAGGGGGCTATAGTGAAAAACTGTTTTTT. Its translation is CASTFGGGYSEKLFF.

The CDR3 is CASRGDRPYNEQFF. The DNA of the CDR3 is TGTGCCAGCAGGGGGGACAGGCCCTACAATGAGCAGTTCTTC. The chain combines TRBV11-2 with TRBJ2-1, with 8 bases lining up with TRBD1. This CDR3 is built from 14 residues. J lost 2 bases, V lost 6 bases, and 3 bases had no gene match. From germline, CDR1 is SGHAT and CDR2 FQNNGV.

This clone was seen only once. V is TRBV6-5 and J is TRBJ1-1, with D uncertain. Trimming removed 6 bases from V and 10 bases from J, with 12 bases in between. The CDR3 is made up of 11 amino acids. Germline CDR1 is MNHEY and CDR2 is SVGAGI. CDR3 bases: TGTGCCAGCAGCCTGGCCGTTTCAGCTTTCTTT. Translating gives CASSLAVSAFF.

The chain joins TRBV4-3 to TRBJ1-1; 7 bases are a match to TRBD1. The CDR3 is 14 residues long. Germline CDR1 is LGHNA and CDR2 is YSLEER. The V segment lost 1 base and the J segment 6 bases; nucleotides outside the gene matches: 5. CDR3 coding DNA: TGCGCCAGCAGCCAAGGGACAGGCTTAGCTGAAGCTTTCTTT. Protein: CASSQGTGLAEAFF.

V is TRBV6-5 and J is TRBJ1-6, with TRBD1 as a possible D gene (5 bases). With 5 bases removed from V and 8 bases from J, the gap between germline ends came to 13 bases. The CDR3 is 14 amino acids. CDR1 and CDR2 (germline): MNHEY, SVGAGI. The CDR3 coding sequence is TGTGCCAGCAGTACGACAGTCGGTTATTCACCCCTCCACTTT. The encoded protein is CASSTTVGYSPLHF.

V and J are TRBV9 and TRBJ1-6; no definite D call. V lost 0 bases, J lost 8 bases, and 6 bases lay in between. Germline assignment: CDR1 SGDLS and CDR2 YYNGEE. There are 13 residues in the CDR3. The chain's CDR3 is CASSVAPDSPLHF. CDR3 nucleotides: TGTGCCAGCAGCGTAGCCCCGGATTCACCCCTCCACTTT.

CDR3 loop: CASKIDRGYSPLHF. CDR3 in DNA: TGTGCCAGCAAAATAGACAGGGGTTATTCACCCCTCCACTTT. V usage is TRBV27 and J usage is TRBJ1-6; 8 nucleotides align to TRBD1. The V segment lost 7 bases and the J segment 8 bases; nucleotides outside the gene matches: 7. This CDR3 is 14 amino acids long. CDR1 is MNHEY, CDR2 SMNVEV, per germline (reference sequence).

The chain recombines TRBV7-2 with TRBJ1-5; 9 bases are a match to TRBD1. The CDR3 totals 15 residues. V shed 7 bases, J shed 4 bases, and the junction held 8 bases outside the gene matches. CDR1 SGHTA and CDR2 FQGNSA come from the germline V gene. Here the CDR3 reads CASTLLGTGNQPQHF. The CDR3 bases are TGTGCCAGCACCCTCCTCGGGACAGGGAATCAGCCCCAGCATTTT.

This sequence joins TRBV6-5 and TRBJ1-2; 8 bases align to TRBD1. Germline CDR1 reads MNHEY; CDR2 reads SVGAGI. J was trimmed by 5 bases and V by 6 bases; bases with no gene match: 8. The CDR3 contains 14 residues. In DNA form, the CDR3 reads TGTGCCAGCAGCCCCAGGGGGCCGGGTTATGGCTACACCTTC. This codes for CASSPRGPGYGYTF.

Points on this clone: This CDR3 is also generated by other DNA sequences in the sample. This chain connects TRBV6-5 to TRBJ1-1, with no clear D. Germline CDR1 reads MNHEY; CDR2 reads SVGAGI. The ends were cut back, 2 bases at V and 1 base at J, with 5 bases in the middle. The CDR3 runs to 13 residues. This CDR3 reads CASSYPGNTEAFF. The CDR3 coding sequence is TGTGCCAGCAGTTACCCAGGGAACACTGAAGCTTTCTTT.

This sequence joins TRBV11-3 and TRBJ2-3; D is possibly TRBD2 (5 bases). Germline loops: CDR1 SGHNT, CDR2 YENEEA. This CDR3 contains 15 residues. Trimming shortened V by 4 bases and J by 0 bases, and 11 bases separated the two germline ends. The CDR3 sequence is CASSSVALSTDTQYF. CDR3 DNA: TGTGCCAGCAGCTCAGTAGCGCTGAGCACAGATACGCAGTATTTT.

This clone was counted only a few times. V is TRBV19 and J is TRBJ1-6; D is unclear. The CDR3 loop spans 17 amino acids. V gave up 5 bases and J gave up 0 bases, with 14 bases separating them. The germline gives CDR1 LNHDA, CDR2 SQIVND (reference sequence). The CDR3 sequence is CASSLRHGSSYNSPLHF. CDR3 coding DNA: TGTGCCAGTAGTCTTCGTCATGGGAGCTCCTATAATTCACCCCTCCACTTT.

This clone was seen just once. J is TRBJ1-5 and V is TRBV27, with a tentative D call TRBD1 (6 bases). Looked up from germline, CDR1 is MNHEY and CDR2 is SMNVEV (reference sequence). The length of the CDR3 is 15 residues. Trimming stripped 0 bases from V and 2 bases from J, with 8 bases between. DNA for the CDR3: TGTGCCAGCAGTTTATCAGGGGGTGGCAATCAGCCCCAGCATTTT. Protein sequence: CASSLSGGGNQPQHF.